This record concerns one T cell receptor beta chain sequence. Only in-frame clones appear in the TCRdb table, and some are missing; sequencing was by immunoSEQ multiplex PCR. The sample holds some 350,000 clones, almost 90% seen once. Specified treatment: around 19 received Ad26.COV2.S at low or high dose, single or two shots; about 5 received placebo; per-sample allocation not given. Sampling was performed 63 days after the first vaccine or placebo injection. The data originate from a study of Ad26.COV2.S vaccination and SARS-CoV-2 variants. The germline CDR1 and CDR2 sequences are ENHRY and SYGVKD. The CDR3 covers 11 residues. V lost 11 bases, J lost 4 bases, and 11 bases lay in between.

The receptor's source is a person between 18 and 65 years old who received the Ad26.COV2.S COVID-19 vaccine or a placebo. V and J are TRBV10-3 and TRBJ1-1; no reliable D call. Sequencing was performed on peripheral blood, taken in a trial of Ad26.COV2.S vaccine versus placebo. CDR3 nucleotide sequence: TGTGCCTCCGGGGTGAGCACTGAAGCTTTCTTT. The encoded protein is CASGVSTEAFF.